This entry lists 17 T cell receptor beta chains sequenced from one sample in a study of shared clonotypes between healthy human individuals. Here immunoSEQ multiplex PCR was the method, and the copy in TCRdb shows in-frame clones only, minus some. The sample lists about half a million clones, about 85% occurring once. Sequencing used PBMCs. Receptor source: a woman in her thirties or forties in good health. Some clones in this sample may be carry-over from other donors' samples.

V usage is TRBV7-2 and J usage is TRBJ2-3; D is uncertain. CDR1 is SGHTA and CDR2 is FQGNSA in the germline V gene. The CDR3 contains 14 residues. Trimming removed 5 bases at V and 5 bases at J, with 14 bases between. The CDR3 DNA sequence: TGTGCCAGCAGCCTGTCTGGTGGTTTAGATACGCAGTATTTT. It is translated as CASSLSGGLDTQYF.

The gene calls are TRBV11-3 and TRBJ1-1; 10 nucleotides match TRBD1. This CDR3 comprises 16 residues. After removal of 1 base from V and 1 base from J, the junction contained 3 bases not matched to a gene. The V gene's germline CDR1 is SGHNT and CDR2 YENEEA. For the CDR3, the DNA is TGTGCCAGCAGCTTAGGACAGGGGGCAAGGAACACTGAAGCTTTCTTT. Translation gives CASSLGQGARNTEAFF.

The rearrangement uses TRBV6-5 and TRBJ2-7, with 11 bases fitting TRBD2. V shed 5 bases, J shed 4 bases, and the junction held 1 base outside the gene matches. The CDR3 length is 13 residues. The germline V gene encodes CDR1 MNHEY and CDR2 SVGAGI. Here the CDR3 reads CASSLAGGYEQYF. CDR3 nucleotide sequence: TGTGCCAGCAGTCTAGCGGGAGGTTACGAGCAGTACTTC.

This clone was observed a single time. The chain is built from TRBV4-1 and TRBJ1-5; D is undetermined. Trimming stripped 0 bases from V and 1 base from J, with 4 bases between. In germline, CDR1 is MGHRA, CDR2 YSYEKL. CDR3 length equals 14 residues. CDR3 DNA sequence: TGCGCCAGCAGCCAAGATACGAGCAATCAGCCCCAGCATTTT. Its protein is CASSQDTSNQPQHF.

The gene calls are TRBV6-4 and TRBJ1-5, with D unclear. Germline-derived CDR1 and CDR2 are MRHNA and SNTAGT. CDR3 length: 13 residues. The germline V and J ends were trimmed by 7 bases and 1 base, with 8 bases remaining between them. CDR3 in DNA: TGTGCCAGCACCGCCGTAAGCAATCAGCCCCAGCATTTT. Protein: CASTAVSNQPQHF.

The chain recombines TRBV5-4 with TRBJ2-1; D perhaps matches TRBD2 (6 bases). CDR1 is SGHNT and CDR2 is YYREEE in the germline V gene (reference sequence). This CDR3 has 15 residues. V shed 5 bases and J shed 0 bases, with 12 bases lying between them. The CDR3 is CASSLATSSYNEQFF. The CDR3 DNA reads TGTGCCAGCAGTCTAGCGACCAGCTCCTACAATGAGCAGTTCTTC.

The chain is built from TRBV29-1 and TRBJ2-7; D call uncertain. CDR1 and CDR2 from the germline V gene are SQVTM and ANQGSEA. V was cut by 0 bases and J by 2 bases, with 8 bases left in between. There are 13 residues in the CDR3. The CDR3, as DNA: TGCAGCGTTGAAGATTCTGTGACCTACGAGCAGTACTTC. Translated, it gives CSVEDSVTYEQYF.

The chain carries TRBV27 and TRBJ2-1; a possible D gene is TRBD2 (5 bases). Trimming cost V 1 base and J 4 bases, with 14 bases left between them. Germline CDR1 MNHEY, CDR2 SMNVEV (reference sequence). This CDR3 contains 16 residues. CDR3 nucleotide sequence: TGTGCCAGCAGTTTATTGCGCGGGTCGACATACAATGAGCAGTTCTTC. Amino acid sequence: CASSLLRGSTYNEQFF.

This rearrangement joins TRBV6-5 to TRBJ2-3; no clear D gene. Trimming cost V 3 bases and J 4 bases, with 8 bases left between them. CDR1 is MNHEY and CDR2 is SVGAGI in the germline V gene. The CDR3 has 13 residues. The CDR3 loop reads CASSYRAADTQYF. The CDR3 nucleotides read TGTGCCAGCAGTTATCGGGCCGCAGATACGCAGTATTTT.

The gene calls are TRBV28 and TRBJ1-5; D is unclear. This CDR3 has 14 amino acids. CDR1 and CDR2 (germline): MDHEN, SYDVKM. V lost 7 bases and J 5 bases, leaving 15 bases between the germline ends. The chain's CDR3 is CASTSAGRDQPQHF. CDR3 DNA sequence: TGTGCCAGCACCTCGGCGGGCCGGGATCAGCCCCAGCATTTT.

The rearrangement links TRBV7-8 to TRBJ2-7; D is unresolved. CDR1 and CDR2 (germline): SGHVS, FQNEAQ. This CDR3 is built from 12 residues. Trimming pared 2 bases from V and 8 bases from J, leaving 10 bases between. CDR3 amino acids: CASSLLVGKQYF. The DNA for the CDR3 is TGTGCCAGCAGCTTATTAGTGGGGAAGCAGTACTTC.

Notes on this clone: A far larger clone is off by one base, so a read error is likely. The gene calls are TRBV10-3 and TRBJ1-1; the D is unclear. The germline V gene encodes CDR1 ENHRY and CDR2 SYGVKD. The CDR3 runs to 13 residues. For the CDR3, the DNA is TGTGCCATCAGACTGTACGCGAACACTGGAGCTTTCTTT. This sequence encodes CAIRLYANTGAFF.

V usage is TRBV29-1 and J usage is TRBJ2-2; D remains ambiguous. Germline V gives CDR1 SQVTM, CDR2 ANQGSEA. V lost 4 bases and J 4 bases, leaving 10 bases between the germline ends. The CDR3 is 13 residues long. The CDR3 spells CSVAPTATGELFF. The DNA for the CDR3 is TGCAGCGTTGCCCCAACAGCCACCGGGGAGCTGTTTTTT.

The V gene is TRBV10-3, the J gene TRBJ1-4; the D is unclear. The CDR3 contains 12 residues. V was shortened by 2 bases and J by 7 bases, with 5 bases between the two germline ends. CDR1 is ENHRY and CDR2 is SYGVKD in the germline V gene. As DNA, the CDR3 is TGTGCCATCAGTGAGAAGCCTGAAAAACTGTTTTTT. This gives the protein CAISEKPEKLFF.

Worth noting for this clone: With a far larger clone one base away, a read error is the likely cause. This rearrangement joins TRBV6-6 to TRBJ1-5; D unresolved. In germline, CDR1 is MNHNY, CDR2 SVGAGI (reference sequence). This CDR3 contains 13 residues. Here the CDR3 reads CASTAVSNQTQHF. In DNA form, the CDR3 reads TGTGCCAGCACCGCCGTAAGCAATCAGACCCAGCATTTT.

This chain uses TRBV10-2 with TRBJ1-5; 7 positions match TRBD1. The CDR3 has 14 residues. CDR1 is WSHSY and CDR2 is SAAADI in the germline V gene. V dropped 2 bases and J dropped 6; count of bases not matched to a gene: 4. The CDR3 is CASSEQGGPQPQHF. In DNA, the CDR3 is TGCGCCAGCAGTGAGCAAGGGGGCCCTCAGCCCCAGCATTTT.

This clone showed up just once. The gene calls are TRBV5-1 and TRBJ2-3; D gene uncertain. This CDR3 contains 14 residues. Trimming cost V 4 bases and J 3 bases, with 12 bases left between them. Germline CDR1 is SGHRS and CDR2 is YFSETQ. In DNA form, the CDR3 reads TGCGCCAGCAGCCCATCCTTCGCGACAGATACGCAGTATTTT. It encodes CASSPSFATDTQYF.